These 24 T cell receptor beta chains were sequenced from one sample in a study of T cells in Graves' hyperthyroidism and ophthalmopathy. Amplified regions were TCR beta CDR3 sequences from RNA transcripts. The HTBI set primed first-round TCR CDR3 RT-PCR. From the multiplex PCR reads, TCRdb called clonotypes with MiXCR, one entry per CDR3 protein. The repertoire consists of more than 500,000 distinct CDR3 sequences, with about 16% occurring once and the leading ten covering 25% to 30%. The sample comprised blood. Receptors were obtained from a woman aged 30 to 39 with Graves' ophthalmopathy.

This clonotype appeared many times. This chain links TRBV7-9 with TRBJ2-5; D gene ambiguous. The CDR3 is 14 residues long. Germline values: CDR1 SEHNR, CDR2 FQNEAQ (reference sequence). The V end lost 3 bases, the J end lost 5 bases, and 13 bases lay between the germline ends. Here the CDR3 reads CASSLGQAFETQYF. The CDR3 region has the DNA TGTGCCAGCAGCTTGGGTCAGGCGTTTGAGACCCAGTACTTC.

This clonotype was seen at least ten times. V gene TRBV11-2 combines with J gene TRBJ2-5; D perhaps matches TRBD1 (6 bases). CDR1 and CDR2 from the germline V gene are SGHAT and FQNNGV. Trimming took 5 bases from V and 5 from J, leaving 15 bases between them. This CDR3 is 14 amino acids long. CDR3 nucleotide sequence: TGTGCCAGCAGCCGCGACAGGTCAAGGGAGACCCAGTACTTC. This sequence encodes CASSRDRSRETQYF.

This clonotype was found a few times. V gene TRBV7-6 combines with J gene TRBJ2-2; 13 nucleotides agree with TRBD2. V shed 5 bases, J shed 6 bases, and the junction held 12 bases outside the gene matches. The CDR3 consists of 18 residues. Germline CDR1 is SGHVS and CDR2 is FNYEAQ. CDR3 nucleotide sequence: TGTGCCAGCAGCCAACCCGCAGGACTAGCGGGAGTGGCCGGGGAGCTGTTTTTT. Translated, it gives CASSQPAGLAGVAGELFF. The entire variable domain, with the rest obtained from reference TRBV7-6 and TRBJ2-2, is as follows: GAGVSQSPRYKVTKRGQDVALRCDPISGHVSLYWYRQALGQGPEFLTYFNYEAQQDKSGLPNDRFSAERPEGSISTLTIQRTEQRDSAMYRCASSQPAGLAGVAGELFFGEGSRLTVL.

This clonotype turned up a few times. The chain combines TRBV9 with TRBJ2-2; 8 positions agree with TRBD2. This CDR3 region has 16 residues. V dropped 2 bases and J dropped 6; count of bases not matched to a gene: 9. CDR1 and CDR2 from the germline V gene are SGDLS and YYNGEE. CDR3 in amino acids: CASSVVSGSIAGELFF. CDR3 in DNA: TGTGCCAGCAGCGTGGTCAGCGGGAGTATCGCCGGGGAGCTGTTTTTT.

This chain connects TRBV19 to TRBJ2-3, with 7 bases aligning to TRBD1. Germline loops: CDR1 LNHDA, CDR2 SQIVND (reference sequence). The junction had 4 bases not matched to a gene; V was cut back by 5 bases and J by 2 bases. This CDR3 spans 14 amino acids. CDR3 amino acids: CASSFGTDTDTQYF. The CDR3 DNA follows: TGTGCCAGTAGTTTCGGGACAGACACAGATACGCAGTATTTT.

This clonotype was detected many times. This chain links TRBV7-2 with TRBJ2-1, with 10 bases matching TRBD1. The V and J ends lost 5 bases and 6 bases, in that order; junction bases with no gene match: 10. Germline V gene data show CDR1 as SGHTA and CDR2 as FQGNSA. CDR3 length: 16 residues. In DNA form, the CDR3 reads TGTGCCAGCAGCCCGGATTTAGGGACAGGGGCCAATGAGCAGTTCTTC. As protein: CASSPDLGTGANEQFF.

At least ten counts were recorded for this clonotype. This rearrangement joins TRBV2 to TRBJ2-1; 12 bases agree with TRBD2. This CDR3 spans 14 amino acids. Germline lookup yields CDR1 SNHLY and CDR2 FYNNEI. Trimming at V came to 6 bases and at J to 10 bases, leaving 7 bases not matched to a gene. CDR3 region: CASSRTSGEVEQFF. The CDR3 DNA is TGTGCCAGCAGCAGGACTAGCGGGGAAGTAGAGCAGTTCTTC.

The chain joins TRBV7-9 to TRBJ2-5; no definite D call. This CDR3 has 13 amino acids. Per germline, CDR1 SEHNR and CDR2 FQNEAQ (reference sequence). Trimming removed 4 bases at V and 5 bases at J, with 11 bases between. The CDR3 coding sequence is TGTGCCAGCAGCTCCCCCCGCCGTGAGACCCAGTACTTC. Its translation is CASSSPRRETQYF.

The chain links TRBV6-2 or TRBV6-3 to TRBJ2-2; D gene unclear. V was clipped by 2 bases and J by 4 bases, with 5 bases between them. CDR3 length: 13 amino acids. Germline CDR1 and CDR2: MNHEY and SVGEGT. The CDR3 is CASSYRVTGELFF. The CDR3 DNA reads TGTGCCAGCAGTTACAGGGTCACCGGGGAGCTGTTTTTT.

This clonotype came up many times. CDR3 sequence reads: CASESRGYEQYF. The CDR3 DNA is TGTGCCAGTGAGAGTCGTGGGTACGAGCAGTACTTC. The chain recombines TRBV28 with TRBJ2-7; D uncertain. Trimming took off 9 bases at V and 4 bases at J, with 13 bases between the two ends. The CDR3 contains 12 residues. Germline CDR1 reads MDHEN; CDR2 reads SYDVKM.

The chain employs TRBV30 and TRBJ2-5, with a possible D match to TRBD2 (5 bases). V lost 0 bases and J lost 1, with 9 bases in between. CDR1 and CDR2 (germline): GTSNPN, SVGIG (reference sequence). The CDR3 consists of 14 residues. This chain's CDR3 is CAWSVLGGQETQYF. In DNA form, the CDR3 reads TGTGCCTGGAGTGTACTCGGAGGCCAAGAGACCCAGTACTTC.

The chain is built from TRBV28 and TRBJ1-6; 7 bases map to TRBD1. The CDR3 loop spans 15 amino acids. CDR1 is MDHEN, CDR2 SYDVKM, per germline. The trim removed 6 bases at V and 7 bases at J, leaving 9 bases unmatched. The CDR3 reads CASRGGDSLNSPLHF. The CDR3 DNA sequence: TGTGCCAGCAGGGGGGGGGACAGCCTGAATTCACCCCTCCACTTT.

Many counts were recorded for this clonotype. CDR3 sequence (DNA): TGTGCCAGCAGTTTTGTTCCCGAGGGCCGGGGGGAGACCCAGTACTTC. Translated, it gives CASSFVPEGRGETQYF. The V gene is TRBV12-3 or TRBV12-4, the J gene TRBJ2-5; a weak D match, TRBD2 (6 bases). The ends were cut back, 3 bases at V and 5 bases at J, with 19 bases in the middle. The CDR3 spans 16 residues.

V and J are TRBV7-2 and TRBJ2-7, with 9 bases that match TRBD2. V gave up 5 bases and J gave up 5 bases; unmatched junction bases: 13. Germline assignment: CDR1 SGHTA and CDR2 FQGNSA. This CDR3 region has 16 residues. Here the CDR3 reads CASSPRGGLASHEQYF. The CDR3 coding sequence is TGTGCCAGCAGCCCAAGAGGGGGACTAGCTTCCCACGAGCAGTACTTC.

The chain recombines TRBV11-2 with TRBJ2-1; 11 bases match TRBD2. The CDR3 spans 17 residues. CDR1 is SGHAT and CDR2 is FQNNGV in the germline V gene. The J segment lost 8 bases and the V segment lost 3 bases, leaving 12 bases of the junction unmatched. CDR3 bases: TGTGCCAGCAGCTTCCGCCGCGCACTAGCGGGGGTCGATGAGCAGTTCTTC. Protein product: CASSFRRALAGVDEQFF.

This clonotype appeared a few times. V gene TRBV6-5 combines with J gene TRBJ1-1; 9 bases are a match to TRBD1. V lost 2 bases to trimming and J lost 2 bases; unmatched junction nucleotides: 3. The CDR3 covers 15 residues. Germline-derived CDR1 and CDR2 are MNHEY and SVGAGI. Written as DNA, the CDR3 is TGTGCCAGCAGTTACGAGGGACAGGGTAACACTGAAGCTTTCTTT. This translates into CASSYEGQGNTEAFF.

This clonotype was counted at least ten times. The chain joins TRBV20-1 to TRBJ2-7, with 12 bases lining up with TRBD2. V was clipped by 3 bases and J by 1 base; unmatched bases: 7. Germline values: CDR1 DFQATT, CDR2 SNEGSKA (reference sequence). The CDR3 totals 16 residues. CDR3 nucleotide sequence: TGCAGTGCTAGTGGGGCGGGACTAGCGGGTTCCTACGAGCAGTACTTC. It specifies CSASGAGLAGSYEQYF.

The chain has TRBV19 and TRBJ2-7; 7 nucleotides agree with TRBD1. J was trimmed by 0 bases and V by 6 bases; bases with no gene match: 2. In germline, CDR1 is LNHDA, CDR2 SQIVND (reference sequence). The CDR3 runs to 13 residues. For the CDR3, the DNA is TGTGCCAGTAGGGGACAGATCTCCTACGAGCAGTACTTC. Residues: CASRGQISYEQYF.

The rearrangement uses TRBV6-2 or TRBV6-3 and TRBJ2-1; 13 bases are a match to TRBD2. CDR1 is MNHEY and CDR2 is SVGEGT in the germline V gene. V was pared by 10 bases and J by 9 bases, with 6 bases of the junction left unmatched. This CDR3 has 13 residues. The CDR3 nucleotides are TGTGCCACCCGGACTAGCGGGAGCGGTGAGCAGTTCTTC. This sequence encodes CATRTSGSGEQFF.

The CDR3 region is CASSLRQSPYNEQFF. In DNA form, the CDR3 reads TGCGCCAGCAGCTTGCGACAGAGCCCCTACAATGAGCAGTTCTTC. This chain joins TRBV5-1 and TRBJ2-1; D might be TRBD1 (5 bases). The CDR3 sequence is 15 residues long. V was pared by 1 base and J by 2 bases, with 10 bases between. The germline V gene has CDR1 SGHRS and CDR2 YFSETQ.

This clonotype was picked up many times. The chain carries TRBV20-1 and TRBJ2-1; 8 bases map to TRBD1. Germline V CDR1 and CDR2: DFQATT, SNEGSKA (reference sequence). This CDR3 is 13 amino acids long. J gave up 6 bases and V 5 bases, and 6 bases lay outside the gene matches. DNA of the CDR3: TGCAGTGCTCAACGACAGGGGTTCAATGAGCAGTTCTTC. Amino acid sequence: CSAQRQGFNEQFF.

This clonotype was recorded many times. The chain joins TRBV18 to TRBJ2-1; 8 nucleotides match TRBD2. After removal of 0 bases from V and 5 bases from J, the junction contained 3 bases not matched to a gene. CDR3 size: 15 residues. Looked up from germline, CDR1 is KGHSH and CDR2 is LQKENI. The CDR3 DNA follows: TGTGCCAGCTCACCACCCTGGACTAGCCACAATGAGCAGTTCTTC. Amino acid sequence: CASSPPWTSHNEQFF.

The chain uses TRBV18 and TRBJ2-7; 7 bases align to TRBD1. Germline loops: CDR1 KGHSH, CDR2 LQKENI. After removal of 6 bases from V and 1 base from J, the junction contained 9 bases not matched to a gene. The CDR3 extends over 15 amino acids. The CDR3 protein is CASSSATGYSYEQYF. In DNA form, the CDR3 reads TGTGCCAGCTCTTCAGCGACAGGGTATTCCTACGAGCAGTACTTC.

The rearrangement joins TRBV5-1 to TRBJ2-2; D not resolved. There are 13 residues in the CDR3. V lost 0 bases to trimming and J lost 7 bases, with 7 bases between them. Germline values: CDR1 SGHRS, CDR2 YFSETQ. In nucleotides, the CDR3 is TGCGCCAGCAGCTTGGATCTGGGCGGGGAGCTGTTTTTT. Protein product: CASSLDLGGELFF.